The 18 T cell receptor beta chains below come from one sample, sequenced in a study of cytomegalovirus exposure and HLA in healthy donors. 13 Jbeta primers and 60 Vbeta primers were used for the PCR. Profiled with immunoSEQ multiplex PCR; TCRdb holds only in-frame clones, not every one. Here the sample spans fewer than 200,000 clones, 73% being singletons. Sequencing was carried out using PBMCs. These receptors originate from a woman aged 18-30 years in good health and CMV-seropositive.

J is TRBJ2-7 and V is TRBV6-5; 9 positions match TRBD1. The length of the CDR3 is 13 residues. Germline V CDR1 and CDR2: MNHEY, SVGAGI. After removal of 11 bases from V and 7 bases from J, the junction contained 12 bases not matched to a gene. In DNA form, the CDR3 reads TGTGCCTCCCGGGGGACAGGGAAGGAGGAGCAGTACTTC. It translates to CASRGTGKEEQYF.

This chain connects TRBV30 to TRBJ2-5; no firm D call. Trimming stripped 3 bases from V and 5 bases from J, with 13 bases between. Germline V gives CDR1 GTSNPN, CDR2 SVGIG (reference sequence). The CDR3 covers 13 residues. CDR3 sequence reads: CAWSAGSPETQYF. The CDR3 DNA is TGTGCCTGGAGCGCCGGGTCGCCGGAGACCCAGTACTTC.

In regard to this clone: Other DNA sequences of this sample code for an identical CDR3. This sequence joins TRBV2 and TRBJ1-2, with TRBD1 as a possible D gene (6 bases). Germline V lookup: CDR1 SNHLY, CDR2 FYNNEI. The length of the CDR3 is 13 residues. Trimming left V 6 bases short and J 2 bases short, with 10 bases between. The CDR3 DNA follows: TGTGCCAGCAGGGGGGGGGCGAACTATGGCTACACCTTC. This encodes CASRGGANYGYTF.

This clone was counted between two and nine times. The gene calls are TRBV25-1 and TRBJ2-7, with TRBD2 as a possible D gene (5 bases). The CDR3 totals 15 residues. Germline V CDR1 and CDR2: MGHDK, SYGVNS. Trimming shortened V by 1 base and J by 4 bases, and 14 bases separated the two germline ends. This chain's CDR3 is CASSEWGDWTYEQYF. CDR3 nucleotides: TGTGCCAGCAGTGAATGGGGTGATTGGACTTACGAGCAGTACTTC.

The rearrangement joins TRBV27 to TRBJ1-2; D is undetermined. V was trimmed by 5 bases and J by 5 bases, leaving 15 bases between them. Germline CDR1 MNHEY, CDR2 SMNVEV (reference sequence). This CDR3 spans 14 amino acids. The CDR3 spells CASSTGGSRYGYTF. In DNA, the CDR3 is TGTGCCAGCAGTACGGGAGGGTCGCGGTATGGCTACACCTTC.

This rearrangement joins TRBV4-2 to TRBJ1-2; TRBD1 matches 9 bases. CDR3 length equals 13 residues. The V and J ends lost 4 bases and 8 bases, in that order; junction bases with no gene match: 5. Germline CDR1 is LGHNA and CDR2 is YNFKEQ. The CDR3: CASSLRTGVGYTF. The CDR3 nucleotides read TGTGCCAGCAGCCTCCGGACAGGGGTGGGCTACACCTTC.

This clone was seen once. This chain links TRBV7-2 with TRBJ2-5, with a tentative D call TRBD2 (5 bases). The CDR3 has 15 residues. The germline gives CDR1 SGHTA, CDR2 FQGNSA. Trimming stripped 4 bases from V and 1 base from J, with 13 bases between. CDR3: CASSSLAVRQETQYF. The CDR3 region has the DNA TGTGCCAGCAGCTCGCTAGCTGTTCGCCAAGAGACCCAGTACTTC.

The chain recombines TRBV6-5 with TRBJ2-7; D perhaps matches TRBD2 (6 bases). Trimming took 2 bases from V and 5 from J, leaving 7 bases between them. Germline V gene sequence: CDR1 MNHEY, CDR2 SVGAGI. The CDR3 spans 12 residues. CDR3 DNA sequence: TGTGCCAGCAGTTACGGGGGGAACGAGCAGTACTTC. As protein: CASSYGGNEQYF.

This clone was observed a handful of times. The DNA of the CDR3 is TGTGCCAGCAGATCAAGCGGGGGCGGGGAGGGTGAGCAGTTCTTC. Protein sequence: CASRSSGGGEGEQFF. The rearrangement joins TRBV6-5 to TRBJ2-1, with 8 bases identical to TRBD2. This CDR3 comprises 15 residues. Germline values: CDR1 MNHEY, CDR2 SVGAGI. V gave up 6 bases and J gave up 9 bases; unmatched junction bases: 13.

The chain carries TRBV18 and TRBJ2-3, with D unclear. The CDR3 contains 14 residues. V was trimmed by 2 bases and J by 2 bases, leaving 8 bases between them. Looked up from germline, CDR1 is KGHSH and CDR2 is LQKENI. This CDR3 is CASSPGDSTDTQYF. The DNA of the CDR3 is TGTGCCAGCTCACCAGGAGACTCCACAGATACGCAGTATTTT. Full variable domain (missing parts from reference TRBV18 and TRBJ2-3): NAGVMQNPRHLVRRRGQEARLRCSPMKGHSHVYWYRQLPEEGLKFMVYLQKENIIDESGMPKERFSAEFPKEGPSILRIQQVVRGDSAAYFCASSPGDSTDTQYFGPGTRLTVL.

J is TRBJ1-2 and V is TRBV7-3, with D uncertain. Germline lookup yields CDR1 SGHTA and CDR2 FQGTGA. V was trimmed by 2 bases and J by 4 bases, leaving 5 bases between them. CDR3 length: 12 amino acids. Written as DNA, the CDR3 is TGTGCCAGCAGCTTAGGAGGCTATGGCTACACCTTC. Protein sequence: CASSLGGYGYTF.

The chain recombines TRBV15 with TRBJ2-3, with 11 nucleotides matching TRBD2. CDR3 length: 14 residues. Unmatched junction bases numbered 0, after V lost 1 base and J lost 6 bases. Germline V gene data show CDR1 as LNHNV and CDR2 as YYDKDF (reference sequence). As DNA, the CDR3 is TGTGCCACCAGCAGAGGGACTAGCGGGGATACGCAGTATTTT. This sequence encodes CATSRGTSGDTQYF.

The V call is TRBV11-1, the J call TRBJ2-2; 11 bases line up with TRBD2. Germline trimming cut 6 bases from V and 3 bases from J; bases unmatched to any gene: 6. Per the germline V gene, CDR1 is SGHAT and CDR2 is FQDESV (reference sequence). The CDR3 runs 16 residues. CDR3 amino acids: CASRGGTSGYTGELFF. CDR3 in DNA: TGTGCCAGCAGGGGGGGGACTAGCGGATACACCGGGGAGCTGTTTTTT.

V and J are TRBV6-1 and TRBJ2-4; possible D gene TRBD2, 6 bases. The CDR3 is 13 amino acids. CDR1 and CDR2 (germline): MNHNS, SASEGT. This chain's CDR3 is CAAGTGVGNIQYF. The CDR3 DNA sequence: TGTGCAGCAGGGACGGGGGTGGGAAACATTCAGTACTTC.

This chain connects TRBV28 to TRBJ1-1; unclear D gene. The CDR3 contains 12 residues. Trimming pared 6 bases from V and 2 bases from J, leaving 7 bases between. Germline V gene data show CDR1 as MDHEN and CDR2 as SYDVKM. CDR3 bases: TGTGCCAGCAGAATATATAACACTGAAGCTTTCTTT. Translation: CASRIYNTEAFF.

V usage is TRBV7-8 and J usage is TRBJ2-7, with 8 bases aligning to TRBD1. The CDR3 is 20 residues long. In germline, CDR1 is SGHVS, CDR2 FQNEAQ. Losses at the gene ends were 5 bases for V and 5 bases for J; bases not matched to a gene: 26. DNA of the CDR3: TGTGCCAGCAGCAACCCCTCCCCGGGACAGGCCGTTGCGGCCGCCAACGAGCAGTACTTC. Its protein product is CASSNPSPGQAVAAANEQYF.

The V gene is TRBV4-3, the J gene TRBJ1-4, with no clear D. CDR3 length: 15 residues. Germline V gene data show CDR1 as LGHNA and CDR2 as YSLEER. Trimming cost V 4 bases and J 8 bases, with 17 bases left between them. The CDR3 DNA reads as TGCGCCAGCAGCCTATCCCGCGTGGTACGCGAAAAACTGTTTTTT. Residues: CASSLSRVVREKLFF.

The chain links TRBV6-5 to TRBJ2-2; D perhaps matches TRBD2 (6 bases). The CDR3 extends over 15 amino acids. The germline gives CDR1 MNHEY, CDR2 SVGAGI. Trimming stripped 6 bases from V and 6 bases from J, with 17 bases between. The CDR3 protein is CASRAGSRISGELFF. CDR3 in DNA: TGTGCCAGCAGGGCGGGATCGAGGATCTCCGGGGAGCTGTTTTTT.